These 6 T cell receptor beta chains were sequenced from one sample in a study of identifying expanded T cells in peripheral blood. Here immunoSEQ multiplex PCR was the method, and the copy in TCRdb shows in-frame clones only, minus some. The sample lists about 80,000 clones, approximately 90% occurring once. Material for sequencing was blood. The receptors stem from a person aged 18 to 70 in good health.

The chain recombines TRBV2 with TRBJ1-1, with 12 bases lining up with TRBD1. The CDR3 has 14 residues. Germline lookup yields CDR1 SNHLY and CDR2 FYNNEI. V was clipped by 7 bases and J by 4 bases; unmatched bases: 4. CDR3 bases: TGTGCCAGCACCTTGGGACAGGGGGCCACTGAAGCTTTCTTT. Translated: CASTLGQGATEAFF.

The chain is built from TRBV5-1 and TRBJ2-7; D uncertain. The CDR3 totals 15 residues. The germline gives CDR1 SGHRS, CDR2 YFSETQ. Between the trimmed V and J ends, which lost 0 bases and 6 bases, there was a span of 16 bases. The CDR3 reads CASSLDILGRGEQYF. In DNA, the CDR3 is TGCGCCAGCAGCTTGGATATTTTGGGAAGAGGCGAGCAGTACTTC.

This sequence joins TRBV2 and TRBJ1-4; D gene ambiguous. The V end lost 0 bases, the J end lost 8 bases, and 7 bases lay between the germline ends. CDR3 length: 13 amino acids. The germline V gene encodes CDR1 SNHLY and CDR2 FYNNEI. The CDR3 coding sequence is TGTGCCAGCAGTGAAGCGGGAGGGGAAAAACTGTTTTTT. Translation: CASSEAGGEKLFF.

The chain is built from TRBV4-1 and TRBJ1-2; D is perhaps TRBD1 (5 bases). Germline CDR1 and CDR2: MGHRA and YSYEKL. V lost 0 bases, J lost 0 bases, and 14 bases lay in between. The CDR3 has 17 residues. CDR3 region: CASSQDGRVIPNYGYTF. As DNA, the CDR3 is TGCGCCAGCAGCCAAGACGGCAGGGTGATTCCTAACTATGGCTACACCTTC.

This chain uses TRBV7-2 with TRBJ1-3; the D is unclear. V was trimmed by 0 bases and J by 3 bases, leaving 9 bases between them. The CDR3 has 15 residues. Germline assignment: CDR1 SGHTA and CDR2 FQGNSA. CDR3 in amino acids: CASSLASWGGNTIYF. In nucleotides, the CDR3 is TGTGCCAGCAGCTTAGCGTCGTGGGGTGGAAACACCATATATTTT.

The chain joins TRBV5-6 to TRBJ1-6; 10 bases line up with TRBD1. The V segment lost 3 bases and the J segment 9 bases; nucleotides outside the gene matches: 6. Germline-derived CDR1 and CDR2 are SGHDT and YYEEEE. This CDR3 comprises 15 residues. CDR3 bases: TGTGCCAGCAGCTCCTTAGGGACAGGGGTTTCACCCCTCCACTTT. Translated: CASSSLGTGVSPLHF.